This paragraph reports one TCR beta chain. What it binds is not known. A much larger clonotype is one base distant, so this may be a read error. Amplification targeted TCR beta CDR3 regions from RNA transcripts. The study used the HTBI primer set for a first-round RT-PCR of the TCR CDR3. One entry per CDR3 protein results from TCRdb running MiXCR on the multiplex PCR reads. The sample comprises under 400,000 distinct CDR3 sequences, about a sixth of which are singletons, and around a sixth rests with the top ten. This specimen belongs to a study of T cells in Graves' hyperthyroidism and ophthalmopathy. Regarding the study as a whole: Among clonotypes expanded in thyroid above 0.001, most were also found in blood. Stable hyperthyroidism was separated from ophthalmopathy by a model based on 13 V-J features.

V was cut by 7 bases and J by 6 bases, with 24 bases left in between. CDR1 is SGHAT and CDR2 is FQNNGV in the germline V gene. This CDR3 comprises 16 residues. V usage is TRBV11-2 and J usage is TRBJ1-1; tentatively, D is TRBD1 (6 bases). The clonotype originates from a woman aged 40 to 50 with Graves' ophthalmopathy. Sequencing input: blood. CDR3 residues: CASIGQSGSLPAEAFF. In DNA form, the CDR3 reads TGTGCCAGCATAGGACAGTCAGGCTCCCTGCCAGCTGAAGCTTTCTTT.